This is a list of T cell receptor beta chains from one sample in a study of blood T cell repertoires in COVID-19. Sequenced by immunoSEQ multiplex PCR; TCRdb stores in-frame clones only, minus some. Of roughly 74,000 clones listed, 80% to 90% are singletons. The sequencing input was peripheral blood. The receptors were sampled from an elderly woman with active or convalescent COVID-19. CDR3s leave out the opening cysteine and the closing phenylalanine or tryptophan. Each record gives: J gene, V gene, CDR3 protein.

J gene: TRBJ2-3; V gene: TRBV3-1/TRBV3-2; CDR3 protein: ASSQRTGGTDTQY
J gene: TRBJ1-4; V gene: TRBV5-1; CDR3 protein: ASSPSGGSANEKLF
J gene: TRBJ1-2; V gene: TRBV4-3; CDR3 protein: ASSRNSHTNYGYT
J gene: TRBJ1-6; V gene: TRBV6-6; CDR3 protein: ASSPRGGSLYNSPLH
J gene: TRBJ2-2; V gene: TRBV9; CDR3 protein: ASTRSAGGSGELF
J gene: TRBJ2-7; V gene: TRBV10-3; CDR3 protein: AISEGGGPYEQY
J gene: TRBJ2-5; V gene: TRBV2; CDR3 protein: ASAESPTETQY
J gene: TRBJ2-1; V gene: TRBV7-9; CDR3 protein: ASSLEGGGVGFEQF
J gene: TRBJ1-1; V gene: TRBV7-2; CDR3 protein: ASSFGGVVNTEAF
J gene: TRBJ2-5; V gene: TRBV30; CDR3 protein: AWRTTRTGVETQY
J gene: TRBJ1-1; V gene: TRBV15; CDR3 protein: ATSRERQVNTEAF
J gene: TRBJ1-4; V gene: TRBV4-3; CDR3 protein: ASSQEERGRNEKLF
J gene: TRBJ2-3; V gene: TRBV7-9; CDR3 protein: ASSLALGRTDTQY
J gene: TRBJ2-3; V gene: TRBV7-9; CDR3 protein: ASSLGGGADTQY
J gene: TRBJ2-1; V gene: TRBV19; CDR3 protein: ASSIGGGLHNEQF
J gene: TRBJ1-2; V gene: TRBV25-1; CDR3 protein: ASSDSFSYGYT
J gene: TRBJ2-1; V gene: TRBV12-3/TRBV12-4; CDR3 protein: ASSSFSYNEQF
J gene: TRBJ1-3; V gene: TRBV15; CDR3 protein: ATSRVPRSSGNTIY
J gene: TRBJ2-3; V gene: TRBV19; CDR3 protein: ASSMRAYGGTDTQY
J gene: TRBJ1-2; V gene: TRBV7-9; CDR3 protein: ASSLGQGAPDGYT
J gene: TRBJ2-3; V gene: TRBV2; CDR3 protein: ASRITGNTDTQY
J gene: TRBJ1-2; V gene: TRBV6-5; CDR3 protein: ASSLHGNYGYT
J gene: TRBJ2-7; V gene: TRBV5-1; CDR3 protein: ASSFNEGEQY
J gene: TRBJ1-4; V gene: TRBV5-4; CDR3 protein: ASSPQGAGEKLF
J gene: TRBJ2-1; V gene: TRBV9; CDR3 protein: ASSALAGGSEQF
J gene: TRBJ2-3; V gene: TRBV24-1; CDR3 protein: ATSDWGTGGPDTQY
J gene: TRBJ2-7; V gene: TRBV12-2; CDR3 protein: ASRQPLTSGRGPSYEQY
J gene: TRBJ2-1; V gene: TRBV29-1; CDR3 protein: SVYSGTSSYNEQF
J gene: TRBJ2-1; V gene: TRBV2; CDR3 protein: ASSRQGAYNEQF
J gene: TRBJ2-5; V gene: TRBV14; CDR3 protein: ASSQDRLTSGRETQY
J gene: TRBJ1-1; V gene: TRBV19; CDR3 protein: ASSIVGGGDTEAF
J gene: TRBJ2-7; V gene: TRBV20-1; CDR3 protein: SASIKGGLEQY
J gene: TRBJ1-1; V gene: TRBV24-1; CDR3 protein: ATSGPGTGDGTEAF
J gene: TRBJ1-4; V gene: TRBV5-4; CDR3 protein: ASSLGGAAIYEKLF
J gene: TRBJ2-5; V gene: TRBV29-1; CDR3 protein: SVDGAGGGQETQY
J gene: TRBJ1-4; V gene: TRBV9; CDR3 protein: ASSVGQGSEKLF
J gene: TRBJ2-7; V gene: TRBV6-6; CDR3 protein: ASSHPGQGIYEQY
J gene: TRBJ2-1; V gene: TRBV7-2; CDR3 protein: ASSSVGGSYNEQF
J gene: TRBJ2-3; V gene: TRBV6-2/TRBV6-3; CDR3 protein: ASSYTVDTQY
J gene: TRBJ2-1; V gene: TRBV10-1; CDR3 protein: ASSVGGGVYEQF
J gene: TRBJ1-1; V gene: TRBV11-2; CDR3 protein: ASSPGVSGMNTEAF
J gene: TRBJ2-1; V gene: TRBV3-1/TRBV3-2; CDR3 protein: ATSVNPSGSLHNEQF
J gene: TRBJ1-6; V gene: TRBV5-1; CDR3 protein: ASSLDQGPSTLH
J gene: TRBJ1-6; V gene: TRBV5-8; CDR3 protein: ASSLDLRFYYNSPLH
J gene: TRBJ2-5; V gene: TRBV6-2/TRBV6-3; CDR3 protein: ASSPYHGTRVYETQY
J gene: TRBJ2-7; V gene: TRBV24-1; CDR3 protein: ATSDSRTGGIYEQY
J gene: TRBJ1-1; V gene: TRBV9; CDR3 protein: ASSVGGQNTEAF
J gene: TRBJ2-2; V gene: TRBV7-2; CDR3 protein: ASSFSGTGSTGELF
J gene: TRBJ1-2; V gene: TRBV19; CDR3 protein: ASREQGWNYGYT
J gene: TRBJ2-5; V gene: TRBV6-5; CDR3 protein: ASSQAGTLQETQY
J gene: TRBJ2-7; V gene: TRBV6-6; CDR3 protein: ATLRSVFSYEQY
J gene: TRBJ2-1; V gene: TRBV29-1; CDR3 protein: SAGGGTGYNEQF
J gene: TRBJ2-3; V gene: TRBV11-3; CDR3 protein: ASSTGTMDTQY